The 30 T cell receptor beta chains reported below all come from one sample, sequenced in a study of persistence of HIV-infected CD4 T cells. Their antigens remain unidentified. This was the immunoSEQ version 4 assay in survey mode. Measured with immunoSEQ multiplex PCR; TCRdb has only the in-frame clones, and not every one. The sample has tens of thousands of clones, about 85% seen once. Anti-CD3/anti-CD28 beads served as a nonspecific positive control stimulus. Responding CD4+ T cells were sorted by upregulation of both CD40 ligand and CD69. The sample consisted of CD4+ T cells sorted from PBMCs after roughly 18-hour stimulation, taken from a patient who received antiretroviral therapy. Source of these receptors: an adult woman with HIV who was CMV-seropositive.

The chain recombines TRBV18 with TRBJ1-4; D ambiguous. Germline V gene sequence: CDR1 KGHSH, CDR2 LQKENI. V was cut by 2 bases and J by 8 bases, with 15 bases left in between. CDR3 length: 15 amino acids. This CDR3 is CASSPSTQAVEKLFF. The DNA of the CDR3 is TGTGCCAGCTCACCAAGTACCCAAGCTGTGGAAAAACTGTTTTTT.

The rearrangement uses TRBV12-3 or TRBV12-4 and TRBJ1-4; TRBD1 is a possible D gene (6 bases). Trimming removed 6 bases at V and 2 bases at J, with 7 bases between. CDR3 size: 13 residues. The CDR3 coding sequence is TGTGCCAGCAGAACAGGGACTAATGAAAAACTGTTTTTT. Its translation: CASRTGTNEKLFF.

This rearrangement joins TRBV30 to TRBJ2-2; 10 bases agree with TRBD1. Trimming cost V 7 bases and J 3 bases; bases outside gene matches: 11. This CDR3 is built from 16 residues. The germline CDR1 and CDR2 sequences are GTSNPN and SVGIG (reference sequence). This chain's CDR3 is CASTPPGQGYTGELFF. For the CDR3, the DNA is TGTGCCTCCACCCCCCCGGGACAGGGGTACACCGGGGAGCTGTTTTTT.

This chain links TRBV2 with TRBJ1-5; D might be TRBD1 (6 bases). CDR3 size: 14 residues. Germline CDR1 SNHLY, CDR2 FYNNEI. Trimming stripped 7 bases from V and 3 bases from J, with 13 bases between. DNA of the CDR3: TGTGCCAGCACCCGCTCAGGGGACAATCAGCCCCAGCATTTT. It yields the protein CASTRSGDNQPQHF.

The rearrangement joins TRBV7-2 to TRBJ2-2; no clear D gene. This CDR3 contains 12 residues. Trimming removed 5 bases at V and 4 bases at J, with 5 bases between. From germline, CDR1 is SGHTA and CDR2 FQGNSA. CDR3 nucleotide sequence: TGTGCCAGCAGCGCGAGCACCGGGGAGCTGTTTTTT. This codes for CASSASTGELFF.

This clone was recorded a few times. This chain uses TRBV7-3 with TRBJ2-2; unclear D gene. The germline gives CDR1 SGHTA, CDR2 FQGTGA. There are 15 residues in the CDR3. Deletions cut 1 base from V and 1 base from J, with 7 bases between. The CDR3 protein is CASSLMPGNTGELFF. The CDR3 bases are TGTGCCAGCAGCTTAATGCCAGGGAACACCGGGGAGCTGTTTTTT.

The gene calls are TRBV19 and TRBJ2-3, with TRBD2 matching 8 bases. The germline CDR1 and CDR2 sequences are LNHDA and SQIVND (reference sequence). Trimming removed 4 bases from V and 2 bases from J; junction bases left unmatched: 5. This CDR3 is 15 amino acids long. This CDR3 is CASSRASGFTDTQYF. The CDR3 DNA sequence: TGTGCCAGTAGTAGGGCTAGCGGGTTCACAGATACGCAGTATTTT.

J is TRBJ1-5 and V is TRBV6-1; 7 bases match TRBD1. This CDR3 comprises 16 residues. Germline CDR1 is MNHNS and CDR2 is SASEGT. The junction had 6 bases not matched to a gene; V was cut back by 2 bases and J by 2 bases. The CDR3 sequence: CASSEWRTGGNQPQHF. The CDR3 DNA sequence: TGTGCCAGCAGTGAATGGAGAACAGGGGGCAATCAGCCCCAGCATTTT.

The chain has TRBV4-1 and TRBJ2-5, with 8 bases aligning to TRBD1. The CDR3 is 14 residues long. Looked up from germline, CDR1 is MGHRA and CDR2 is YSYEKL. J gave up 4 bases and V 3 bases, and 4 bases lay outside the gene matches. The CDR3 spells CASSQDDRGETQYF. For the CDR3, the DNA is TGCGCCAGCAGCCAGGACGACAGGGGAGAGACCCAGTACTTC.

In DNA, the CDR3 is TGTGCCAGCAGCGTAGGGGGGGGCCTAGAGACCCAGTACTTC. Protein product: CASSVGGGLETQYF. The chain recombines TRBV9 with TRBJ2-5, with TRBD2 as a possible D gene (7 bases). There are 14 residues in the CDR3. The germline V gene encodes CDR1 SGDLS and CDR2 YYNGEE. V shed 0 bases and J shed 4 bases, with 10 bases lying between them.

The chain links TRBV5-4 to TRBJ2-3; 7 nucleotides agree with TRBD2. This CDR3 region has 14 residues. The V and J ends lost 0 bases and 4 bases, in that order; junction bases with no gene match: 2. Germline CDR1 is SGHNT and CDR2 is YYREEE (reference sequence). The CDR3 DNA reads as TGTGCCAGCAGCTTGGCGGGGAGGGCAGATACGCAGTATTTT. Protein sequence: CASSLAGRADTQYF.

The chain is built from TRBV29-1 and TRBJ2-7; D gene ambiguous. V lost 4 bases, J lost 3 bases, and 7 bases lay in between. This CDR3 comprises 11 residues. Germline-derived CDR1 and CDR2 are SQVTM and ANQGSEA. DNA of the CDR3: TGCAGCGTTGCCACGGGCTACGAGCAGTACGTC. Its translation: CSVATGYEQYV.

The genes are TRBV30 and TRBJ1-1; no definite D call. Germline V gene lookup returns CDR1 GTSNPN and CDR2 SVGIG (reference sequence). V was trimmed by 0 bases and J by 1 base, leaving 12 bases between them. The CDR3 runs 15 residues. The CDR3 coding sequence is TGTGCCTGGAGTGTAGGGCTCTTGGGGAACACTGAAGCTTTCTTT. It specifies CAWSVGLLGNTEAFF.

This clone was recorded only once. The chain joins TRBV4-1 to TRBJ1-1, with D possibly TRBD1 on 6 matching bases. Germline V gene data show CDR1 as MGHRA and CDR2 as YSYEKL. The V end lost 0 bases, the J end lost 0 bases, and 11 bases lay between the germline ends. This CDR3 spans 16 amino acids. This CDR3 is CASSQDPQGMNTEAFF. The CDR3 DNA reads as TGCGCCAGCAGCCAAGATCCGCAGGGGATGAACACTGAAGCTTTCTTT.

The rearrangement links TRBV7-6 to TRBJ2-2, with no clear D. Trimming pared 5 bases from V and 6 bases from J, leaving 16 bases between. The CDR3 sequence is 15 residues long. Germline V gene lookup returns CDR1 SGHVS and CDR2 FNYEAQ. The DNA for the CDR3 is TGTGCCAGCAGCCCCAGGACCGGGTCCTCCGGGGAGCTGTTTTTT. It yields the protein CASSPRTGSSGELFF.

The chain couples TRBV27 to TRBJ2-7; 7 bases are a match to TRBD1. Trimming removed 5 bases from V and 1 base from J; junction bases left unmatched: 8. This CDR3 contains 15 residues. The germline gives CDR1 MNHEY, CDR2 SMNVEV (reference sequence). The CDR3 DNA follows: TGTGCCAGCAGTAGAACCGGGACAGAGTCCTACGAGCAGTACTTC. Its protein product is CASSRTGTESYEQYF.

The chain couples TRBV30 to TRBJ1-1, with D unclear. V dropped 4 bases and J dropped 1 base, with 7 bases sitting between them. In germline, CDR1 is GTSNPN, CDR2 SVGIG (reference sequence). The CDR3 loop spans 12 amino acids. CDR3 protein: CAWTPRNTEAFF. The CDR3 nucleotides read TGTGCCTGGACCCCCCGGAACACTGAAGCTTTCTTT.

V gene TRBV6-5 combines with J gene TRBJ1-2, with TRBD1 as a possible D gene (5 bases). The CDR3 extends over 13 amino acids. The V gene's germline CDR1 is MNHEY and CDR2 SVGAGI. V was trimmed by 11 bases and J by 8 bases, leaving 21 bases between them. CDR3 sequence reads: CALRRGGPGGYTF. In nucleotides, the CDR3 is TGTGCCCTCCGAAGAGGCGGGCCAGGGGGCTACACCTTC.

The V and J genes are TRBV4-1 and TRBJ1-2; 7 nucleotides line up with TRBD1. This CDR3 is 15 amino acids long. From germline, CDR1 is MGHRA and CDR2 YSYEKL. V lost 4 bases, J lost 7 bases, and 12 bases stayed unmatched. The CDR3 protein is CASSPDQGELFGYTF. The CDR3 coding sequence is TGCGCCAGCAGCCCGGACCAGGGGGAATTGTTTGGCTACACCTTC.

This clone was found a few times. This sequence joins TRBV18 and TRBJ1-1; TRBD1 is a possible D gene (5 bases). This CDR3 region has 13 residues. The V end lost 6 bases, the J end lost 1 base, and 9 bases lay between the germline ends. Germline CDR1 reads KGHSH; CDR2 reads LQKENI. CDR3 sequence reads: CASSRQQNTEAFF. CDR3 DNA sequence: TGTGCCAGCTCTAGACAGCAGAACACTGAAGCTTTCTTT.

The rearrangement links TRBV6-5 to TRBJ2-3, with D uncertain. Per germline, CDR1 MNHEY and CDR2 SVGAGI. This CDR3 contains 14 residues. V shed 5 bases and J shed 1 base, with 10 bases lying between them. The CDR3: CASSQNSGTDTQYF. In DNA, the CDR3 is TGTGCCAGCAGTCAGAATTCGGGCACAGATACGCAGTATTTT.

Notes on this clone: One junction end disagrees with the germline gene, perhaps due to a read error. The chain combines TRBV7-8 with TRBJ2-6, with D perhaps TRBD1 or TRBD2 (7 bases each). The germline V gene has CDR1 SGHVS and CDR2 FQNEAQ. This CDR3 is 17 amino acids long. The CDR3: CASSSQGGPGVASVLTF. CDR3 nucleotides: TGTGCCAGCAGCTCCCAGGGGGGGCCCGGGGTAGCCAGCGTCCTGACTTTC.

This sequence joins TRBV5-1 and TRBJ1-1; D ambiguous. Looked up from germline, CDR1 is SGHRS and CDR2 is YFSETQ. There are 13 residues in the CDR3. V gave up 3 bases and J gave up 4 bases, with 10 bases separating them. CDR3 in amino acids: CASSYGWITEAFF. For the CDR3, the DNA is TGCGCCAGCAGCTACGGGTGGATCACTGAAGCTTTCTTT.

This chain connects TRBV11-2 to TRBJ1-3, with D possibly matching TRBD1 (5 bases). The germline V gene encodes CDR1 SGHAT and CDR2 FQNNGV. Trimming took off 0 bases at V and 0 bases at J, with 12 bases between the two ends. This CDR3 contains 17 residues. CDR3 amino acids: CASSLDATVPSGNTIYF. CDR3 coding DNA: TGTGCCAGCAGCTTAGATGCGACAGTCCCCTCTGGAAACACCATATATTTT.

This chain links TRBV5-1 with TRBJ2-7, with unresolved D. CDR1 and CDR2 (germline): SGHRS, YFSETQ. The CDR3 spans 13 residues. Trimming left V 4 bases short and J 2 bases short, with 10 bases between. Written as DNA, the CDR3 is TGCGCCAGCAGCCCGGACGGAACCTACGAGCAGTACGTC. Translated: CASSPDGTYEQYV.

This chain uses TRBV4-1 with TRBJ2-1; 7 bases line up with TRBD2. With V trimmed by 5 bases and J by 0 bases, 13 bases remained unmatched. Germline loops: CDR1 MGHRA, CDR2 YSYEKL. The CDR3 is made up of 18 amino acids. In DNA form, the CDR3 reads TGCGCCAGCAGCTTATACGAAAGCGGGGCCAGCTCCTACAATGAGCAGTTCTTC. Protein: CASSLYESGASSYNEQFF.

The J gene is TRBJ2-7, the V gene TRBV5-1; D possibly corresponds to TRBD1 (5 bases). The CDR3 is 14 residues long. The germline CDR1 and CDR2 sequences are SGHRS and YFSETQ. V was shortened by 7 bases and J by 6 bases, with 20 bases between the two germline ends. Here the CDR3 reads CASSGWGGSSEQYF. The CDR3 DNA follows: TGCGCCAGCTCGGGCTGGGGCGGATCGTCCGAGCAGTACTTC. The variable domain in full, with the rest retrieved from reference TRBV5-1 and TRBJ2-7, is KAGVTQTPRYLIKTRGQQVTLSCSPISGHRSVSWYQQTPGQGLQFLFEYFSETQRNKGNFPGRFSGRQFSNSRSEMNVSTLELGDSALYLCASSGWGGSSEQYFGPGTRLTVT.

For this clone: The sample carries other DNA sequences with the same CDR3. The chain combines TRBV5-4 with TRBJ2-5; D is uncertain. This CDR3 contains 13 residues. Germline assignment: CDR1 SGHNT and CDR2 YYREEE (reference sequence). V was cut by 1 base and J by 3 bases, with 7 bases left in between. The CDR3 DNA reads as TGTGCCAGCAGCTTGTTGGCGGAAGAGACCCAGTACTTC. This encodes CASSLLAEETQYF.

The rearrangement uses TRBV5-1 and TRBJ1-6, with D possibly being TRBD1 (6 bases). Germline CDR1 reads SGHRS; CDR2 reads YFSETQ. With 5 bases removed from V and 10 bases from J, the gap between germline ends came to 16 bases. This CDR3 has 14 amino acids. The CDR3 loop reads CASRSDSTDSPLHF. The CDR3 bases are TGCGCCAGCAGATCGGACAGCACAGACTCACCCCTCCACTTT.

This chain connects TRBV5-5 to TRBJ2-3; 7 bases fit TRBD1. CDR3 length equals 14 residues. Germline loops: CDR1 SGHKS, CDR2 YYEKEE (reference sequence). The V segment lost 6 bases and the J segment 2 bases; nucleotides outside the gene matches: 6. CDR3 coding DNA: TGTGCCAGCACCCGGACAGGCAACACAGATACGCAGTATTTT. This translates into CASTRTGNTDTQYF.